Below are 30 T cell receptor beta chains sequenced from a single sample in a study of vaccination effects on CD4 cells after COVID-19. The repertoire was sequenced with immunoSEQ multiplex PCR; TCRdb's copy has only in-frame clones and lacks some. The profile covers 29,000 or so clones, with 65% to 75% appearing a single time and roughly 15% taken by the ten largest. Their antigens are not known. ViraFEST assay sequencing came after antigen-specific CD4+ T cells were expanded with viral peptide pools. When around 10 days of culture had elapsed, CD4+ T cells were isolated. Either the mRNA-1273 or the BNT162b2 vaccine was given to participants as two doses. Here the sequenced sample was CD4+ T cells from PBMCs cultured with HCoV-OC43 spike peptides, taken after COVID-19 vaccination. Stated subset: HCoV-OC43 spike overlapping peptide pool stimulation. These receptors were collected from a human donor who received a COVID-19 vaccine.

This rearrangement joins TRBV4-1 to TRBJ2-1; TRBD1 aligns across 10 bases. Trimming at V came to 6 bases and at J to 1 base, leaving 6 bases not matched to a gene. The CDR3 runs 16 residues. Germline values: CDR1 MGHRA, CDR2 YSYEKL. The CDR3, as DNA: TGCGCCAGCAGACGGGTGGGACAGGGGTCCTACAATGAGCAGTTCTTC. It specifies CASRRVGQGSYNEQFF.

The chain links TRBV6-5 to TRBJ1-5; D is unclear. In germline, CDR1 is MNHEY, CDR2 SVGAGI. This CDR3 has 14 residues. V dropped 6 bases and J dropped 1 base, with 10 bases sitting between them. The DNA of the CDR3 is TGTGCCAGCAGCGCGGACGGAAGCAATCAGCCCCAGCATTTT. Encoded protein: CASSADGSNQPQHF.

Only a few counts were recorded for this clone. The rearrangement joins TRBV4-1 to TRBJ2-5; TRBD2 matches 7 bases. The ends lost 0 bases at V and 3 bases at J; junction bases unmatched: 1. The germline CDR1 and CDR2 sequences are MGHRA and YSYEKL. This CDR3 has 14 amino acids. The CDR3 here is CASSQDRGEETQYF. The DNA of the CDR3 is TGCGCCAGCAGCCAAGATCGGGGGGAAGAGACCCAGTACTTC.

The chain recombines TRBV4-1 with TRBJ1-1; D call uncertain. V was shortened by 0 bases and J by 1 base, with 15 bases between the two germline ends. Germline CDR1 MGHRA, CDR2 YSYEKL. This CDR3 has 17 amino acids. The CDR3: CASSQDQTVRANTEAFF. As DNA, the CDR3 is TGCGCCAGCAGCCAAGATCAGACGGTTCGAGCGAACACTGAAGCTTTCTTT.

The chain links TRBV5-1 to TRBJ2-1, with 8 bases that match TRBD2. The germline CDR1 and CDR2 sequences are SGHRS and YFSETQ. This CDR3 has 15 residues. V shed 2 bases, J shed 7 bases, and the junction held 8 bases outside the gene matches. CDR3 sequence reads: CASSFGGGPPNEQFF. DNA of the CDR3: TGCGCCAGCAGCTTTGGCGGGGGGCCCCCGAATGAGCAGTTCTTC.

The chain employs TRBV6-5 and TRBJ2-5; 9 nucleotides line up with TRBD2. V lost 5 bases to trimming and J lost 3 bases; unmatched junction nucleotides: 4. Per the germline V gene, CDR1 is MNHEY and CDR2 is SVGAGI. The CDR3 is 14 residues long. The CDR3 DNA follows: TGTGCCAGCAGTATAGCGGGGGCGAAAGAGACCCAGTACTTC. This gives the protein CASSIAGAKETQYF.

The J gene is TRBJ1-5, the V gene TRBV5-1, with 7 bases fitting TRBD1. This CDR3 spans 16 amino acids. CDR1 is SGHRS, CDR2 YFSETQ, per germline. The ends lost 0 bases at V and 5 bases at J; junction bases unmatched: 8. The CDR3 region is CASSLGGQAFYQPQHF. In DNA, the CDR3 is TGCGCCAGCAGCTTGGGAGGACAGGCGTTTTATCAGCCCCAGCATTTT.

This chain links TRBV10-1 with TRBJ2-1, with 7 bases matching TRBD1. V was clipped by 6 bases and J by 1 base; unmatched bases: 6. The CDR3 extends over 15 amino acids. Germline CDR1 and CDR2: WNHNN and SYGVQD (reference sequence). CDR3 coding DNA: TGCGCCAGCAGGGGGGACAGCCCTTCCTACAATGAGCAGTTCTTC. This gives the protein CASRGDSPSYNEQFF.

The V and J genes are TRBV6-1 and TRBJ1-4, with no clear D. CDR3 length equals 16 residues. Deletions cut 2 bases from V and 0 bases from J, with 10 bases between. From germline, CDR1 is MNHNS and CDR2 SASEGT. The CDR3 region has the DNA TGTGCCAGCAGTGAAATTGAGGGTGCAACTAATGAAAAACTGTTTTTT. Translated, it gives CASSEIEGATNEKLFF.

The chain employs TRBV6-6 and TRBJ1-4, with TRBD1 identical over 9 bases. The junction had 3 bases not matched to a gene; V was cut back by 7 bases and J by 6 bases. There are 13 residues in the CDR3. CDR1 MNHNY and CDR2 SVGAGI come from the germline V gene (reference sequence). The CDR3 loop is CASNRDRDEKLFF. CDR3 nucleotide sequence: TGTGCCAGCAACCGGGACAGGGATGAAAAACTGTTTTTT.

In DNA form, the CDR3 reads TGTGCCAGTAGTATGTCGAGGGGGCAGGGCTATGGCTACACCTTC. Protein sequence: CASSMSRGQGYGYTF. The chain recombines TRBV19 with TRBJ1-2, with TRBD1 identical over 7 bases. CDR1 and CDR2 (germline): LNHDA, SQIVND (reference sequence). The CDR3 loop spans 15 amino acids. Trimming cost V 3 bases and J 4 bases; bases outside gene matches: 8.

V and J are TRBV10-1 and TRBJ2-3; 14 bases align to TRBD2. Germline CDR1 reads WNHNN; CDR2 reads SYGVQD (reference sequence). The V and J ends lost 4 bases and 2 bases, in that order; junction bases with no gene match: 2. The CDR3 totals 16 residues. The CDR3 sequence: CASSATSGGATDTQYF. The CDR3 bases are TGCGCCAGCAGTGCGACTAGCGGGGGGGCCACAGATACGCAGTATTTT.

The chain is built from TRBV6-5 and TRBJ2-3; D is perhaps TRBD1 (5 bases). The CDR3 contains 14 residues. Germline V CDR1 and CDR2: MNHEY, SVGAGI. With 6 bases removed from V and 2 bases from J, the gap between germline ends came to 12 bases. Here the CDR3 reads CASSHDRVTDTQYF. CDR3 nucleotides: TGTGCCAGCAGCCATGACAGAGTCACAGATACGCAGTATTTT.

V gene TRBV6-1 combines with J gene TRBJ2-2; 9 nucleotides align to TRBD2. The germline V gene encodes CDR1 MNHNS and CDR2 SASEGT. Trimming removed 0 bases from V and 4 bases from J; junction bases left unmatched: 0. CDR3 length: 15 residues. CDR3 amino acids: CASSEASGSTGELFF. CDR3 DNA: TGTGCCAGCAGTGAAGCTAGCGGGAGCACCGGGGAGCTGTTTTTT.

V and J are TRBV5-4 and TRBJ2-1; 9 bases fit TRBD2. V was clipped by 0 bases and J by 11 bases; unmatched bases: 15. Germline CDR1 reads SGHNT; CDR2 reads YYREEE (reference sequence). This CDR3 region has 17 residues. CDR3 bases: TGTGCCAGCAGCTTGGGGTGGCGGGAGGGCCTCATTGGGCAGCAGTTCTTC. Its protein product is CASSLGWREGLIGQQFF.

Only a few counts were recorded for this clone. V usage is TRBV5-1 and J usage is TRBJ2-1; 15 bases align to TRBD2. This CDR3 comprises 18 residues. CDR1 SGHRS and CDR2 YFSETQ come from the germline V gene. With 8 bases clipped from V and 5 bases from J, the junction kept 14 bases outside the gene matches. The CDR3 sequence is CARVEKGLAGGGDNEQFF. The CDR3 DNA follows: TGCGCCAGGGTAGAAAAGGGACTAGCGGGAGGTGGAGACAATGAGCAGTTCTTC.

This clone was counted a few times. This sequence joins TRBV11-2 and TRBJ2-1, with D hard to call. Trimming shortened V by 2 bases and J by 2 bases, and 10 bases separated the two germline ends. Germline V lookup: CDR1 SGHAT, CDR2 FQNNGV. The CDR3 runs 15 residues. CDR3 sequence (DNA): TGTGCCAGCAGCTTATTCGTAGACCCCTACAATGAGCAGTTCTTC. As protein: CASSLFVDPYNEQFF.

This clone showed up just a few times. This chain connects TRBV5-6 to TRBJ2-1; D is possibly TRBD1 (6 bases). Trimming removed 5 bases at V and 5 bases at J, with 11 bases between. The CDR3 contains 13 residues. Germline CDR1 and CDR2: SGHDT and YYEEEE. The CDR3 spells CASRLDSDNEQFF. The CDR3 nucleotides are TGTGCCAGCAGGCTGGACAGCGACAATGAGCAGTTCTTC.

The chain uses TRBV7-9 and TRBJ2-3; the D gene is possibly TRBD1 (6 bases). This CDR3 has 13 amino acids. Germline CDR1 reads SEHNR; CDR2 reads FQNEAQ (reference sequence). Between the trimmed V and J ends, which lost 6 bases and 4 bases, there was a span of 11 bases. DNA of the CDR3: TGTGCCAGCAGGCCCACAGGGTCAGATACGCAGTATTTT. Protein product: CASRPTGSDTQYF.

The genes are TRBV5-6 and TRBJ1-1; D not certain. CDR1 SGHDT and CDR2 YYEEEE come from the germline V gene. Trimming cost V 2 bases and J 8 bases, with 16 bases left between them. This CDR3 is built from 14 residues. CDR3 in amino acids: CASSFAYYFGEAFF. CDR3 DNA: TGTGCCAGCAGCTTTGCCTATTATTTCGGGGAAGCTTTCTTT.

The chain employs TRBV5-5 and TRBJ2-3; 7 nucleotides align to TRBD1. This CDR3 comprises 14 residues. The germline CDR1 and CDR2 sequences are SGHKS and YYEKEE (reference sequence). V shed 10 bases and J 4 bases; nucleotides not matched to a gene: 12. CDR3 nucleotide sequence: TGTGCCTCCGACCGCAGGGGGATCGCAGATACGCAGTATTTT. This sequence encodes CASDRRGIADTQYF.

This chain links TRBV6-5 with TRBJ2-7, with D uncertain. CDR1 and CDR2 (germline): MNHEY, SVGAGI. Trimming removed 5 bases at V and 4 bases at J, with 12 bases between. The length of the CDR3 is 13 residues. The CDR3 is CASSTNLPYEQYF. As DNA, the CDR3 is TGTGCCAGCAGTACCAACCTACCTTACGAGCAGTACTTC.

The chain recombines TRBV11-3 with TRBJ2-2; maybe TRBD2 (6 bases). The V end was cut by 5 bases, the J end by 5 bases, with 18 bases between. From germline, CDR1 is SGHNT and CDR2 YENEEA. This CDR3 region has 16 residues. CDR3 region: CASSPRPAGSTGELFF. The CDR3 nucleotides read TGTGCCAGCAGCCCTCGGCCAGCGGGTTCAACCGGGGAGCTGTTTTTT.

The rearrangement links TRBV5-1 to TRBJ2-2; maybe TRBD1 (5 bases). Germline V gene sequence: CDR1 SGHRS, CDR2 YFSETQ. V lost 0 bases and J 2 bases, leaving 8 bases between the germline ends. The CDR3 extends over 15 amino acids. CDR3 nucleotide sequence: TGCGCCAGCAGCTTGGCCCAGGGTAACACCGGGGAGCTGTTTTTT. This codes for CASSLAQGNTGELFF.

The gene calls are TRBV23-1 and TRBJ1-4, with D unresolved. TRBV23-1 is given ORF status, its function remaining uncertain. Trimming removed 0 bases from V and 3 bases from J, with 8 bases in between. This CDR3 is built from 15 residues. The CDR3 DNA is TGCGCCAGCAGTCAATCGTGTGGCCCTAATGAAAAACTGTTTTTT. Amino acid sequence: CASSQSCGPNEKLFF.

This clone showed up just a few times. CDR3 amino acids: CASSYGTAETQYF. The CDR3 nucleotides read TGTGCCAGTAGTTATGGGACAGCAGAGACCCAGTACTTC. This chain connects TRBV19 to TRBJ2-5; TRBD1 matches 7 bases. Germline CDR1 LNHDA, CDR2 SQIVND (reference sequence). J was trimmed by 4 bases and V by 5 bases; bases with no gene match: 4. This CDR3 contains 13 residues. Based on the CDR3 plus reference TRBV19 and TRBJ2-5, the full variable domain is DGGITQSPKYLFRKEGQNVTLSCEQNLNHDAMYWYRQDPGQGLRLIYYSQIVNDFQKGDIAEGYSVSREKKESFPLTVTSAQKNPTAFYLCASSYGTAETQYFGPGTRLLVL.

The chain is built from TRBV3-1 (or the pseudogene TRBV3-2) and TRBJ2-7, with 7 bases lining up with TRBD2. V shed 3 bases, J shed 4 bases, and the junction held 12 bases outside the gene matches. CDR3 length: 16 residues. The germline V gene has CDR1 LGHDT and CDR2 YNNKEL (reference sequence). The CDR3 is CASSQGARGGVYEQYF. Here the CDR3 DNA reads TGTGCCAGCAGCCAGGGCGCGAGGGGAGGGGTTTACGAGCAGTACTTC.

This clone has more than one count but fewer than ten. The chain employs TRBV5-1 and TRBJ1-2, with D unclear. The CDR3 length is 17 residues. Germline V lookup: CDR1 SGHRS, CDR2 YFSETQ. The V and J ends lost 0 bases and 0 bases respectively, with 15 bases between them. The CDR3 region is CASSLEMRRRTNYGYTF. For the CDR3, the DNA is TGCGCCAGCAGCTTGGAAATGAGAAGACGAACTAACTATGGCTACACCTTC.

This clone was observed a handful of times. CDR3: CASSPPAAGAYEQYF. In DNA, the CDR3 is TGTGCCAGCTCACCACCGGCAGCGGGAGCCTACGAGCAGTACTTC. The chain recombines TRBV18 with TRBJ2-7; 8 bases agree with TRBD2. The length of the CDR3 is 15 residues. Trimming cost V 0 bases and J 2 bases; bases outside gene matches: 3. From germline, CDR1 is KGHSH and CDR2 LQKENI.

This chain uses TRBV7-9 with TRBJ1-4; TRBD1 aligns across 9 bases. Losses at the gene ends were 5 bases for V and 8 bases for J; bases not matched to a gene: 6. This CDR3 contains 14 residues. The germline gives CDR1 SEHNR, CDR2 FQNEAQ (reference sequence). This CDR3 is CASSRGQGGEKLFF. The CDR3 nucleotides read TGTGCCAGCAGCCGGGGACAGGGAGGGGAAAAACTGTTTTTT.